The T cell receptor (beta chain) under discussion was sequenced for a study of graft-versus-host responses after intestinal transplantation. Background on the study: In this cohort, recipients had multivisceral, liver-intestinal, or isolated intestinal transplants. The whole recipient group had anti-thymocyte globulin induction followed by tacrolimus and steroids for roughly 3 years. Whole-study results and caveats: Recipient marrow showed GvH clones, some seen first in ileum or blood.

This clone has more than one count but fewer than ten. Its antigen remains unknown. Using immunoSEQ multiplex PCR, the repertoire was profiled, and TCRdb retains in-frame clones only, with some absent. Here the sample spans tens of thousands of clones, 80% to 85% being singletons. The CDR3 totals 15 residues. The germline CDR1 and CDR2 sequences are LNHDA and SQIVND (reference sequence). Deletions cut 3 bases from V and 3 bases from J, with 12 bases between. This rearrangement joins TRBV19 to TRBJ2-4; D gene uncertain. The material was PBMCs, obtained 1,000 to 1,200 days after transplant. This TCR derives from a human patient who received an intestinal transplant, so some T cells may come from the graft donor. The DNA for the CDR3 is TGTGCCAGTAGTATCGACCCCGTCAGCAAAAACATTCAGTACTTC. The encoded protein is CASSIDPVSKNIQYF.